The present TCR beta chain was sequenced within a study of spatial heterogeneity in lung cancer. Across the study: Sequencing consistently turned up more beta-chain sequences than alpha-chain sequences. Regarding the study as a whole: Whereas they appeared in blood less at follow-up, ubiquitous expanded tumor TCRs appeared there more at resection.

Time point defined: sample taken at primary tumor resection. The input material, whole RNA from tumor, nontumor lung or frozen PBMC, was sequenced unsorted. This clonotype occurred a few times. No antigen is known for it. TCRdb used MiXCR to reprocess the 5' RACE reads, holding one entry per CDR3 protein. The table has about 38,000 distinct CDR3 sequences, around 5% seen once. The CDR3 is 13 residues long. The germline V and J ends were trimmed by 5 bases and 4 bases, with 9 bases remaining between them. CDR1 is MDHEN and CDR2 is SYDVKM in the germline V gene. The sample here was PBMCs, taken at surgery. The rearrangement links TRBV28 to TRBJ2-1; D is undetermined. The TCR comes from a female donor with early-stage non-small cell lung cancer. CDR3 protein: CASSRQEYNEQFF. DNA for the CDR3: TGTGCCAGCAGTAGGCAGGAGTACAATGAGCAGTTCTTC.